This T cell receptor (beta chain) was captured in a study of T cells after yellow fever vaccination. The overall study: Fractions of limited cellularity were prepared by means of SMART-Seq v4 Ultra Low Input.

The table lists this clonotype with many counts. Its specificity is not known. This CDR3 has 13 amino acids. Trimming removed 4 bases from V and 1 base from J, with 8 bases in between. Germline lookup yields CDR1 SGHDT and CDR2 YYEEEE. The study's findings and limits: Reappearance after the booster was observed for most primary-vaccination clones (roughly 96% CD4, less than 90% CD8).

Each CDR3 protein is one row after TCRdb ran MiXCR on the 5' RACE reads. This repertoire shows approximately 450,000 distinct CDR3 sequences, 18% found once; its top ten account for roughly a sixth. This receptor was obtained from a man in his late teens or twenties who received the YFV17D yellow fever vaccine. The input for sequencing was PBMCs, taken before the yellow fever booster vaccination. The gene calls are TRBV5-6 and TRBJ1-2; the D is unclear. CDR3 coding DNA: TGTGCCAGCAGCCCGGGGTTTAACTATGGCTACACCTTC. As protein: CASSPGFNYGYTF.